Sequencing of this T cell receptor (beta chain) was carried out in a study of a mutant IDH1 vaccine in newly diagnosed glioma. Study overall: Vaccination started 4-6 weeks after radiotherapy alone, or with temozolomide cycles. Sex among treated patients split about 60% male, roughly 38% female; mean age was roughly 40 years. Before enrollment, patients got radiotherapy alone, temozolomide alone, or mostly the combination.

Worth noting for this clone: No antigen is known for it.

The time point was: week 23, last vaccination. The investigators gave 300 ug of mutant IDH1 20-mer peptide in each vaccine dose, together with topical imiquimod. V was pared by 4 bases and J by 1 base, with 14 bases between. The CDR3 length is 15 residues. Germline CDR1 reads SGDLS; CDR2 reads YYNGEE. Clones were read by immunoSEQ multiplex PCR, and TCRdb kept only the in-frame ones, dropping some. The sample holds approximately 41,000 clones; 80% to 95% are singletons and the top ten take approximately 4.1%. The sequencing used PBMCs, collected from a glioma patient whose treatment included an IDH1 peptide vaccine. The sequence derives from a middle-aged man with glioma. V and J are TRBV9 and TRBJ1-1; D might be TRBD1 (5 bases). In nucleotides, the CDR3 is TGTGCCAGCAGCCCCGTGCAGGGTGGGAACACTGAAGCTTTCTTT. Encoded protein: CASSPVQGGNTEAFF.